These T cell receptor beta chains were read from a single sample in a study of response to subunit inactivated influenza vaccine. TCRdb reanalysed the RT-PCR reads using MiXCR and keeps one entry per CDR3 protein. Of 450,000 to 600,000 distinct CDR3 sequences in the sample, approximately 7.6% were seen once. Sequences were derived from PBMCs from blood, sampled around 25 months after vaccination. The receptor source for this set is a man in his fifties or sixties who received an inactivated influenza vaccine. CDR3s include the opening cysteine and the closing phenylalanine or tryptophan. Each record gives: CDR3 DNA, CDR3 protein, J gene, V gene, clone size, D gene. The D gene is left open where the match is weak. Size values are once, few and many counts, or a class for expanded clones, and some rows have none.

TGTGCCAGCAGCCACGGACAGGGGAGCCCTGAAGCTTTCTTT CASSHGQGSPEAFF TRBJ1-1 TRBV28 few TRBD1
TGTGCCAGCAGCTTTGGACTAGCGGGAGCCTCCTACGAGCAGTACTTC CASSFGLAGASYEQYF TRBJ2-7 TRBV13 many TRBD2
TGTGCCAGCAGCTTAGCCCATCCCTCCTACGAGCAGTACTTC CASSLAHPSYEQYF TRBJ2-7 TRBV7-2 . .
TGTGCCAGCAGCTCGACTAGCGGGGGCTTCCAAGAGACCCAGTACTTC CASSSTSGGFQETQYF TRBJ2-5 TRBV7-9 . TRBD2
TGCGCCAGCAGCTTGGCATATGCCTACGAGCAGTACTTC CASSLAYAYEQYF TRBJ2-7 TRBV5-1 . .
TGTGCCAGCAGCTTACAGGGTTTAAGCTACACCTTC CASSLQGLSYTF TRBJ1-2 TRBV7-9 few .
TGCAGTGCTGGGCGGGGTTCTAGCAATCAGCCCCAGCATTTT CSAGRGSSNQPQHF TRBJ1-5 TRBV20-1 many .
TGTGCCAGTAGTTTACAGGGACACCCCTCAAGCTCCTACGAGCAGTACTTC CASSLQGHPSSSYEQYF TRBJ2-7 TRBV27 . .
TGCAGTGCTAAAGACGGGAACACTGAAGCTTTCTTT CSAKDGNTEAFF TRBJ1-1 TRBV20-1 few .
TGTGCCAGCAGTCCGCGACAGGGTAGTGAGCAGTTCTTC CASSPRQGSEQFF TRBJ2-1 TRBV6-1 few TRBD1
TGCGCCAGCAGCTCGGGACAGGGGAGGCTAGGGACCCAGTACTTC CASSSGQGRLGTQYF TRBJ2-5 TRBV5-1 . TRBD1
TGCAGTGGGCTCAGAACAGGTTCCTACGAGCAGTACTTC CSGLRTGSYEQYF TRBJ2-7 TRBV20-1 few .
TGCGCCAGCAGCAAGGACGGTACAGGGGATACGCAGTATTTT CASSKDGTGDTQYF TRBJ2-3 TRBV5-1 many .
TGCGCCAGCAGGTTGGCGGATGGGTCACCCCTCCACTTT CASRLADGSPLHF TRBJ1-6 TRBV5-1 . .
TGTGCCAGCAGCCCGATTGGGAGCTATGGCTACACCTTC CASSPIGSYGYTF TRBJ1-2 TRBV7-2 few .
TGCAGTGCTAGAGAGCGAAGGACAGTCAGGGACACCATATATTTT CSARERRTVRDTIYF TRBJ1-3 TRBV20-1 few .
TGTGCCAGCAGTTTATCTAGCGGGAGGGCCCGGCAGTATTTT CASSLSSGRARQYF TRBJ2-3 TRBV27 . TRBD2
TGTGCCACCAGTGACCCTTCTGGTGGGGCCAACGTCCTGACTTTC CATSDPSGGANVLTF TRBJ2-6 TRBV24-1 . .
TGCAGTGCCCTTTGGGACAGCCACTACGAGCAGTACTTC CSALWDSHYEQYF TRBJ2-7 TRBV20-1 . TRBD1
TGTGCCAGCAGTACCTCCTTGACGAGTGGAAACACCATATATTTT CASSTSLTSGNTIYF TRBJ1-3 TRBV12-3/TRBV12-4 few .
TGTGCCAGCAGTGCCCTCGGAGGTTCCGGGGAGCTGTTTTTT CASSALGGSGELFF TRBJ2-2 TRBV2 . .
TGTGCCATCAGTGAGTCCTACAGGGAGAGGACTAATGAAAAACTGTTTTTT CAISESYRERTNEKLFF TRBJ1-4 TRBV10-3 few .
TGCGCCAGCAGCTTGAACCTACTCGGGGAGCTGTTTTTT CASSLNLLGELFF TRBJ2-2 TRBV5-1 few .
TGCAGTGCTACCGTAGGGGGCGAGGAGACCCAGTACTTC CSATVGGEETQYF TRBJ2-5 TRBV20-1 few TRBD1
TGTGCCAGCAATAAGCACGGGGGTGGACCCCCTTTCTTT CASNKHGGGPPFF TRBJ1-1 TRBV5-6 many .
TGTGCCAGCAGTTTAAGAAATGGACAGGGGACCTACGAGCAGTACTTC CASSLRNGQGTYEQYF TRBJ2-7 TRBV12-3/TRBV12-4 few TRBD1
TGTGCCACCAGTGGCCTAGCGGCCTACAATGAGCAGTTCTTC CATSGLAAYNEQFF TRBJ2-1 TRBV24-1 few TRBD2
TGTGCCATCAGTGACCTCCCAGGCGGCCCCTACGAGCAGTACTTC CAISDLPGGPYEQYF TRBJ2-7 TRBV10-3 . .
TGTGCCAGCAGCTTAACGGTTATCGGACTCTATGGCTACACCTTC CASSLTVIGLYGYTF TRBJ1-2 TRBV7-8 many .
TGTGCCAGCTCCCTCGACAGGGTCCACGAGCAGTACTTC CASSLDRVHEQYF TRBJ2-7 TRBV18 . TRBD1
TGCAGTGCCCACTCGGGACGGCAAGAGACCCAGTACTTC CSAHSGRQETQYF TRBJ2-5 TRBV20-1 few .
TGCAGTGCTGGAGATCGAGGGGTATACAATGAGCAGTTCTTC CSAGDRGVYNEQFF TRBJ2-1 TRBV20-1 few .
TGTGCCAGCAGCCAAGATGGGGCTTCCCTGGGCTATGGCTACACCTTC CASSQDGASLGYGYTF TRBJ1-2 TRBV4-2 . .
TGCGCCAGCAGCACGGGAGAAAACACCGGGGAGCTGTTTTTT CASSTGENTGELFF TRBJ2-2 TRBV5-1 many .
TGTGCCAGCAGCTTGGCTGGTTCAGGGTTTAACACTGAAGCTTTCTTT CASSLAGSGFNTEAFF TRBJ1-1 TRBV5-5 many .
TGTGCCACCAGCAGAGATGTAGAGCCGAAGGAGACCCAGTACTTC CATSRDVEPKETQYF TRBJ2-5 TRBV15 . .
TGTGCCAGCAGTTTTCGGAGGAACGAGCAGTACTTC CASSFRRNEQYF TRBJ2-7 TRBV12-3/TRBV12-4 many .
TGCGCCAGCATGGTGGCTCCACAGGGAGGGCGCGGAGAGCAGTTCTTC CASMVAPQGGRGEQFF TRBJ2-1 TRBV5-1 . .
TGTGCCAGCAGCGTAAACAGGGGTGGGAGCAATCAGCCCCAGCATTTT CASSVNRGGSNQPQHF TRBJ1-5 TRBV7-2 . TRBD1
TGTGCCAGCAGCCATACCCCCCTAGCGGGAGGGGGTGAGCAGTTCTTC CASSHTPLAGGGEQFF TRBJ2-1 TRBV11-3 . TRBD2
TGCGCCAGCAGCATTCCCGGGACAGAAGAGACCCAGTACTTC CASSIPGTEETQYF TRBJ2-5 TRBV5-1 many TRBD1
TGCGCCAGCAGCCAAGATCGAAGGGGGGGCTACAATGAGCAGTTCTTC CASSQDRRGGYNEQFF TRBJ2-1 TRBV4-3 many .
TGTGCCAGCAGTTTAGGCTCGTCCGTGGGCTACACCTTC CASSLGSSVGYTF TRBJ1-2 TRBV12-3/TRBV12-4 many .
TGTGCCAGCAGCCACTTGGACAGGGGGCGGGGCTACACCTTC CASSHLDRGRGYTF TRBJ1-2 TRBV7-2 . TRBD1
TGCGCCAGCAGCATTGGACTAGCGGTTCAAGGGGTTTACAATGAGCAGTTCTTC CASSIGLAVQGVYNEQFF TRBJ2-1 TRBV5-1 few TRBD2
TGTGCCAGCAGACGACCGGGAGCCGCTGATAGGGAAAAACTGTTTTTT CASRRPGAADREKLFF TRBJ1-4 TRBV6-1 few .
TGCAGTGCTAGAGATCCCAGCGGTCGGGGGTACAATGAGCAGTTCTTC CSARDPSGRGYNEQFF TRBJ2-1 TRBV20-1 many .
TGTGCCAGCAGTTACGGGGGCCAGCCCCAGCATTTT CASSYGGQPQHF TRBJ1-5 TRBV6-2/TRBV6-3 many .
TGTGCCAGCAGAAACGTTGGGGGGAGGGGGAATAATGAAAAACTGTTTTTT CASRNVGGRGNNEKLFF TRBJ1-4 TRBV28 . .
TGTGCCAGCAGTTACACAGCGGCCGGGGGCGGGGAGCTGTTTTTT CASSYTAAGGGELFF TRBJ2-2 TRBV6-5 few .
TGTGCCAGCAGCCCCACTAGCGGGAGCACAGATACGCAGTATTTT CASSPTSGSTDTQYF TRBJ2-3 TRBV18 many TRBD2
TGTGCTAGCAGCTCCGGACTAGCGGGGTGGTATACGCAGTATTTT CASSSGLAGWYTQYF TRBJ2-3 TRBV7-7 few TRBD2
TGTGCCATCAGTGACTTATCCGATCAGCCCCAGCATTTT CAISDLSDQPQHF TRBJ1-5 TRBV10-3 few .
TGTGCCAGCAGCCAAGAGGGGCCGGACTATGGCTACACCTTC CASSQEGPDYGYTF TRBJ1-2 TRBV4-2 . .
TGTGCCAGCAGAAGGAGAGCGGGAGAAGATCAGTTCTTC CASRRRAGEDQFF TRBJ2-1 TRBV4-2 few TRBD2
TGCAGTGCTAGCATAATGAACTATGGCTACACCTTC CSASIMNYGYTF TRBJ1-2 TRBV20-1 . .
TGTGCCAGCAGTTTCTACAGGGACTTCCCCCAGCCCCAGCATTTT CASSFYRDFPQPQHF TRBJ1-5 TRBV12-3/TRBV12-4 many .
TGCAGTGCTAGTTCGGGGTCGGGTGATCAGCCCCAGCATTTT CSASSGSGDQPQHF TRBJ1-5 TRBV20-1 many .
TGTGCCAGCAGCATACAGACAGGGGGTGACTACGAGCAGTACTTC CASSIQTGGDYEQYF TRBJ2-7 TRBV7-2 few TRBD1